This T cell receptor beta chain comes out of a study of cytomegalovirus exposure and HLA in healthy donors. Overall study findings and caveats: In vitro assays verified that a few CMV-associated chains recognized CMV antigens specifically. In a later analysis, TCR beta V- and J-gene trimming was associated with a missense DCLRE1C variant.

Regarding this clone: Its antigen remains unidentified.

Germline CDR1 and CDR2: MNHEY and SVGAGI. The CDR3 is 13 amino acids. The ends were cut back, 2 bases at V and 6 bases at J, with 10 bases in the middle. Primers: 60 Vbeta forward and 13 Jbeta reverse. In the study's own analysis: Unique TCR beta chains numbered approximately 80 million in a later analysis, with around 10 million shared. The protocol was immunoSEQ multiplex PCR, while the TCRdb copy is restricted to in-frame clones and leaves out a portion. For V, J and clone size, that table is used; D and trimming come from the DNA. The profile covers 120,000 or so clones, with about four fifths appearing a single time and around 9.1% taken by the ten largest.

The sequence was collected from a woman aged 45-60 years in good health and CMV-seropositive. The chain has TRBV6-5 and TRBJ1-2, with D unclear. What was sequenced was PBMCs. CDR3 sequence (DNA): TGTGCCAGCAGTTACGAGGGATTCGATGGCTACACCTTC. Translating it yields CASSYEGFDGYTF.